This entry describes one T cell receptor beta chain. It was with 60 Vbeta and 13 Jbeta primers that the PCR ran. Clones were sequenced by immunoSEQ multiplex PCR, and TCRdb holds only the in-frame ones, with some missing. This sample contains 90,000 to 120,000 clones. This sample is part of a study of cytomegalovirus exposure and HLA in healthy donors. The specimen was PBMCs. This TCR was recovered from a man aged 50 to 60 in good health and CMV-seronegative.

The CDR3 DNA sequence: TGCGCCAGCAGCCAAGCGAGGGCTACTAATGAAAAACTGTTTTTT. It codes for CASSQARATNEKLFF. The chain links TRBV4-3 to TRBJ1-4; D remains unclear. Germline CDR1 LGHNA, CDR2 YSLEER. V was trimmed by 1 base and J by 2 bases, leaving 8 bases between them. This CDR3 contains 15 residues.